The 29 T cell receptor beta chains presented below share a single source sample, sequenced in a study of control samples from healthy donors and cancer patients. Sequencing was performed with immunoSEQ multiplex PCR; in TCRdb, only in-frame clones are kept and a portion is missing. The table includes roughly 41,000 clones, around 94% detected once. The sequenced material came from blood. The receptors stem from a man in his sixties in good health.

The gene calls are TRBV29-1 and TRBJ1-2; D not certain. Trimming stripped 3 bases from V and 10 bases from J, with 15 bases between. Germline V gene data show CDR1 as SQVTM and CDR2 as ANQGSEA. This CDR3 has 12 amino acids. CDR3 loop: CSVEAGLPFYTF. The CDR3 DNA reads TGCAGCGTTGAGGCAGGACTGCCTTTCTACACCTTC.

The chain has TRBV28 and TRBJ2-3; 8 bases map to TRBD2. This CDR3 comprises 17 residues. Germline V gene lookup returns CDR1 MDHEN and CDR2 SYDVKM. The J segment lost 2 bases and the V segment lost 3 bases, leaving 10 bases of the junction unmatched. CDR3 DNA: TGTGCCAGCAGTTTTTTCGGCCCTAGCGGGTTCACAGATACGCAGTATTTT. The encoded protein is CASSFFGPSGFTDTQYF.

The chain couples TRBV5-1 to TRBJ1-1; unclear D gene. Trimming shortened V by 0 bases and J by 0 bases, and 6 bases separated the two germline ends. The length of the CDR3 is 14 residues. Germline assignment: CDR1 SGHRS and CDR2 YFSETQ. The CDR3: CASSLVPMNTEAFF. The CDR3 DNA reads TGCGCCAGCAGCTTGGTTCCTATGAACACTGAAGCTTTCTTT.

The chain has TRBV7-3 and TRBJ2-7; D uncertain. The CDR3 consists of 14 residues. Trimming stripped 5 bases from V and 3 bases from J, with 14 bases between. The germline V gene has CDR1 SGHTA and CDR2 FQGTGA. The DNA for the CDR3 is TGTGCCAGCAGCGCCAATGTCTCCGTCTACGAGCAGTACTTC. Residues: CASSANVSVYEQYF.

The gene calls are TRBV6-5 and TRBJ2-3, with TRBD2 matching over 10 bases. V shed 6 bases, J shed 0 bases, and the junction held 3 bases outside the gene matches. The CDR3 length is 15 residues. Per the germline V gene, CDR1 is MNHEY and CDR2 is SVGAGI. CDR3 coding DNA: TGTGCCAGCAGGTGGACTAGCGGAAGCACAGATACGCAGTATTTT. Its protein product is CASRWTSGSTDTQYF.

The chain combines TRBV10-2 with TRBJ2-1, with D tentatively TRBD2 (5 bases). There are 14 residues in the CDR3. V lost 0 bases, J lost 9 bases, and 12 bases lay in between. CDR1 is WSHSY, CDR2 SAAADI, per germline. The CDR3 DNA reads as TGCGCCAGCAGTGAGTCGCGACGGGCGGGTGAGCAGTTCTTC. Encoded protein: CASSESRRAGEQFF.

The CDR3 spells CASSLEGDNSPLHF. The CDR3 DNA reads TGTGCCAGCAGCTTAGAAGGGGATAATTCACCCCTCCACTTT. The V and J genes are TRBV7-9 and TRBJ1-6; TRBD1 is a possible D gene (5 bases). CDR1 and CDR2 (germline): SEHNR, FQNEAQ (reference sequence). This CDR3 contains 14 residues. Trimming removed 1 base from V and 5 bases from J, with 6 bases in between.

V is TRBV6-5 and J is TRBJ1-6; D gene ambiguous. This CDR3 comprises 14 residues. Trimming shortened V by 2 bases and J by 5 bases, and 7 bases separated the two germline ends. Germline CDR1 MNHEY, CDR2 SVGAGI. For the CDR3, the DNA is TGTGCCAGCAGTTACAAACAAGATAATTCACCCCTCCACTTT. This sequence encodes CASSYKQDNSPLHF.

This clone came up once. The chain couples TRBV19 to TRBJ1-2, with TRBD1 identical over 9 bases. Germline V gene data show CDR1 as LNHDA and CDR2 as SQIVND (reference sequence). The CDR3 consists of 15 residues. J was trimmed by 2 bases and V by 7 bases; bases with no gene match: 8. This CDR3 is CASTQPGQGNYGYTF. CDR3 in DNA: TGTGCCAGTACTCAACCGGGACAGGGAAACTATGGCTACACCTTC.

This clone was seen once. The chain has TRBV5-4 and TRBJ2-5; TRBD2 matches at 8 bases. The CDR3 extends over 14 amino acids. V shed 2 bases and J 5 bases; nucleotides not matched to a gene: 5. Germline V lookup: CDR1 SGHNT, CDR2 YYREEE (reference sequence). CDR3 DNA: TGTGCCAGCAGCTTTCCGGGACTAGAGGAGACCCAGTACTTC. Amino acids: CASSFPGLEETQYF. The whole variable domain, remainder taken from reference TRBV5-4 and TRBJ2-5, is ETGVTQSPTHLIKTRGQQVTLRCSSQSGHNTVSWYQQALGQGPQFIFQYYREEENGRGNFPPRFSGLQFPNYSSELNVNALELDDSALYLCASSFPGLEETQYFGPGTRLLVL.

CDR3: CASSLGASGATDTQYF. The DNA for the CDR3 is TGTGCCAGCAGCTTAGGTGCTAGCGGGGCAACAGATACGCAGTATTTT. The V and J genes are TRBV7-6 and TRBJ2-3; 9 bases agree with TRBD2. The V gene's germline CDR1 is SGHVS and CDR2 FNYEAQ. The V segment lost 1 base and the J segment 3 bases; nucleotides outside the gene matches: 5. This CDR3 is built from 16 residues.

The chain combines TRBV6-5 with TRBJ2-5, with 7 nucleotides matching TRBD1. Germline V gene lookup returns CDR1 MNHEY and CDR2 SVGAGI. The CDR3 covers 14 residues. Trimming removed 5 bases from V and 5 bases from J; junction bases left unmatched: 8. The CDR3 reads CASSPLRGRETQYF. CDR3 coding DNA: TGTGCCAGCAGTCCTTTGAGGGGGCGGGAGACCCAGTACTTC.

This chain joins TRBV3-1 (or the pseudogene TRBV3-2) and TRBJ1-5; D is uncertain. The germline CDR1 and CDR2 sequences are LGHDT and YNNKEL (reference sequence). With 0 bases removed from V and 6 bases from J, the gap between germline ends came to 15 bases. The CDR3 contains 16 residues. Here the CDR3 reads CASSQESGKWGQPQHF. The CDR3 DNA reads TGTGCCAGCAGCCAAGAATCGGGGAAATGGGGTCAGCCCCAGCATTTT.

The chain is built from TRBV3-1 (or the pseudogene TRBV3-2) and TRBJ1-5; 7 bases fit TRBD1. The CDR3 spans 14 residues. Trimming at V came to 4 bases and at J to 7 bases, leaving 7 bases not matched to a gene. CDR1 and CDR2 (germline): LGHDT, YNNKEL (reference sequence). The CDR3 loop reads CASSPGGPEQPQHF. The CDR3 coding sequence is TGTGCCAGCAGCCCAGGGGGTCCGGAGCAGCCCCAGCATTTT.

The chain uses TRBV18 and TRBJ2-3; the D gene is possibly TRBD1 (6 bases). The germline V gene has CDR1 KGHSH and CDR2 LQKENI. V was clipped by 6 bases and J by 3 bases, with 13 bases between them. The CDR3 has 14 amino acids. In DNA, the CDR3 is TGTGCCAGCTCTCCCCGGACAGAAACAGATACGCAGTATTTT. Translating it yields CASSPRTETDTQYF.

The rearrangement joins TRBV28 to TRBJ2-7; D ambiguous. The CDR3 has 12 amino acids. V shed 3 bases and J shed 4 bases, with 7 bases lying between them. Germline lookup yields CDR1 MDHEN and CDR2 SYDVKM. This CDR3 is CASSLTAYEQYF. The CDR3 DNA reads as TGTGCCAGCAGTTTGACGGCGTACGAGCAGTACTTC. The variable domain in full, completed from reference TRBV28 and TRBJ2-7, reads DVKVTQSSRYLVKRTGEKVFLECVQDMDHENMFWYRQDPGLGLRLIYFSYDVKMKEKGDIPEGYSVSREKKERFSLILESASTNQTSMYLCASSLTAYEQYFGPGTRLTVT.

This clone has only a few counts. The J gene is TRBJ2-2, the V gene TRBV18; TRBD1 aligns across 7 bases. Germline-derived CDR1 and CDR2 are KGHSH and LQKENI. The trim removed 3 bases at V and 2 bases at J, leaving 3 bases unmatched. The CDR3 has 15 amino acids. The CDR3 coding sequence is TGTGCCAGCTCACCGGACAGGAGAAACACCGGGGAGCTGTTTTTT. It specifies CASSPDRRNTGELFF.

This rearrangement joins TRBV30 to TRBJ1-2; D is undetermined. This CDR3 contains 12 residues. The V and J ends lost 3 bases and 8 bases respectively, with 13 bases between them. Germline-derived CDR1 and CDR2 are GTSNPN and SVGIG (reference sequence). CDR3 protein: CAWSPGTVGYTF. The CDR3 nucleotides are TGTGCCTGGAGCCCTGGCACAGTCGGCTACACCTTC.

CDR3 protein: CASSNFRGQGNLPYEQYF. The CDR3 DNA reads as TGTGCCAGCAGTAACTTCCGGGGACAGGGAAACCTCCCCTACGAGCAGTACTTC. The chain combines TRBV27 with TRBJ2-7; 9 bases are shared with TRBD1. This CDR3 contains 18 residues. The germline V gene encodes CDR1 MNHEY and CDR2 SMNVEV (reference sequence). J gave up 2 bases and V 5 bases, and 16 bases lay outside the gene matches.

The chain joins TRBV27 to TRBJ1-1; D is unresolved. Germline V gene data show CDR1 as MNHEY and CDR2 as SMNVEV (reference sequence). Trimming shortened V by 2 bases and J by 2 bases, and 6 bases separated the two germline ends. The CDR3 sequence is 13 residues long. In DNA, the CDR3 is TGTGCCAGCAGTTTAAAACCCAACACTGAAGCTTTCTTT. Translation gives CASSLKPNTEAFF.

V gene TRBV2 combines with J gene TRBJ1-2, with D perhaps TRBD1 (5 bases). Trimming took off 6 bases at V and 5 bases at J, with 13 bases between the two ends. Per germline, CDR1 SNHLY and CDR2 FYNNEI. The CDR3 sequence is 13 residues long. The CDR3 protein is CASSRAPGYGYTF. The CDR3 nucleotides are TGTGCCAGCAGCCGGGCCCCAGGGTATGGCTACACCTTC.

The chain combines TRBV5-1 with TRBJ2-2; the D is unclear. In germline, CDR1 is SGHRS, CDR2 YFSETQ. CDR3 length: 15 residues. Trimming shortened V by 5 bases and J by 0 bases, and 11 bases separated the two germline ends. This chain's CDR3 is CASREEFANTGELFF. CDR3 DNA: TGCGCCAGCAGGGAAGAGTTCGCGAACACCGGGGAGCTGTTTTTT.

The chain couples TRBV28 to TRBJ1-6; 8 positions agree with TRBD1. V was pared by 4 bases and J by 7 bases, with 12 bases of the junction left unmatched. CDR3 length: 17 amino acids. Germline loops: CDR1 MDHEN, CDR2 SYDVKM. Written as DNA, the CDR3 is TGTGCCAGCAGTTCTCGAGGACAGGGAGGCTCCAATTCACCCCTCCACTTT. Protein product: CASSSRGQGGSNSPLHF. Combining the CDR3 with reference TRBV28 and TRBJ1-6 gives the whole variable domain DVKVTQSSRYLVKRTGEKVFLECVQDMDHENMFWYRQDPGLGLRLIYFSYDVKMKEKGDIPEGYSVSREKKERFSLILESASTNQTSMYLCASSSRGQGGSNSPLHFGNGTRLTVT.

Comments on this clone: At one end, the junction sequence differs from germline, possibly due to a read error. The CDR3 DNA reads TGTGCCAGCAGGGAAGCAGCCCGGGCCACTCGGAAGACCCAGTACTTC. Protein product: CASREAARATRKTQYF. The chain is built from TRBV2 and TRBJ2-5; D call uncertain. The CDR3 spans 16 residues. Germline-derived CDR1 and CDR2 are SNHLY and FYNNEI.

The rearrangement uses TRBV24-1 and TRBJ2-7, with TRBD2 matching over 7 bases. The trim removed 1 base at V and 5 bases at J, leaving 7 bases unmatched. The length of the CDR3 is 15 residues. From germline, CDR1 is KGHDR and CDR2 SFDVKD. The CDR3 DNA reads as TGTGCCACCAGTGATTTTTCTCAGGGAGGGCACGAGCAGTACTTC. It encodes CATSDFSQGGHEQYF.

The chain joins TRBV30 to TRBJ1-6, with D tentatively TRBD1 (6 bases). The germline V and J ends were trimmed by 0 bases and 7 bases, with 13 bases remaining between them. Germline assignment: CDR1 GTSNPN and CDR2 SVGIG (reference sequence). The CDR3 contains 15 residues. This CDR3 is CAWSVSRQGNSPLHF. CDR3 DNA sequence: TGTGCCTGGAGTGTTTCCAGGCAGGGGAATTCACCCCTCCACTTT.

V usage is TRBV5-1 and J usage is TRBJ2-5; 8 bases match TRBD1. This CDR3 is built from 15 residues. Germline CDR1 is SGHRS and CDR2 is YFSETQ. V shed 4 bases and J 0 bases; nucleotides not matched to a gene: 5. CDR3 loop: CASSRTGFDQETQYF. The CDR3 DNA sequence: TGCGCCAGCAGCCGGACAGGGTTTGACCAAGAGACCCAGTACTTC.

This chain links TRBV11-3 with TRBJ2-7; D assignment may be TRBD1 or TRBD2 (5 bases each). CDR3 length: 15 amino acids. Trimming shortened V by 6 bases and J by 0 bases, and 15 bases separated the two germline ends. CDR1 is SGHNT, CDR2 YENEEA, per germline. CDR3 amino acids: CASSRLWGSSYEQYF. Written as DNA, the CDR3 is TGTGCCAGCAGTCGACTCTGGGGGAGCTCCTACGAGCAGTACTTC.

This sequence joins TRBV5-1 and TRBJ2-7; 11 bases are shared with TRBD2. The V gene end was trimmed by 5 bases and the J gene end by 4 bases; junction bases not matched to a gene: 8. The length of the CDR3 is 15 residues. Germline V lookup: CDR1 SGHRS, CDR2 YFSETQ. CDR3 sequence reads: CASRPSGRSPYEQYF. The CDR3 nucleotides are TGCGCCAGCAGGCCTAGCGGGAGGAGCCCGTACGAGCAGTACTTC.